This TCR beta chain was documented in a study of T cell responses to AZD1222 COVID-19 vaccine. Sequencing used immunoSEQ multiplex PCR; TCRdb keeps in-frame clones, though not all of them. In the table there are more than 100,000 clones, about nine tenths of which are singletons. CDR3 size: 18 residues. CDR1 is SGHTS, CDR2 YDEGEE, per germline. Trimming shortened V by 4 bases and J by 5 bases, and 24 bases separated the two germline ends. About this clone itself: Its antigen is unknown.

General study results and limits: Every sample of the repertoires postdated the peak T cell response. In a largely white British group with more females than males, clonal diversity was possibly underestimated. The reported proportion of spike-specific TCRs targeting unmutated variant regions was nearly half.

The source of this sequence is an adult in good health. The material was peripheral blood, obtained on day 0 of AZD1222 vaccination. The chain joins TRBV5-8 to TRBJ1-4, with D unclear. The CDR3 bases are TGTGCCAGCAGCACTTTTCAATATCGTAAGCAGAACAATGAAAAACTGTTTTTT. Translated: CASSTFQYRKQNNEKLFF.